Following are 3 T cell receptor beta chains from one sample sequenced in a study of tissue T cells after allogeneic stem cell transplantation. Time point described: mouse harvest day 14 after allogeneic transplant. Mouse grafts combined 10^7 T-cell-depleted bone marrow cells with 10^6 splenic CD5+ T cells. Libraries were prepared by immunoSEQ multiplex PCR; TCRdb keeps only in-frame clonotypes and omits some of them. The sample has around 6,800 clones, over 30% seen once. Sequencing used skin. The receptors stem from a female BALB/c mouse given C57BL/6 T cells with graft-versus-host disease after an allogeneic hematopoietic cell transplant.

For this clone: These gene names are mouse names. The observed sequence ends 1 residue before the CDR3 terminus, with the missing tail filled in from the germline J gene. V usage is TRBV3 and J usage is TRBJ1-3, with D uncertain. V lost 4 bases, J lost 1 base, and 2 bases lay in between. The CDR3 is made up of 12 amino acids. Germline loops: CDR1 SNHLY, CDR2 FYNGKV (reference sequence). CDR3 bases read: TGTGCCAGCAGCTCCTCTGGAAATACGCTCTAT. Translated, it gives CASSSSGNTLY. The entire CDR3 is CASSSSGNTLYF.

Of note for this clone: Gene names refer to mouse genes. The CDR3 end is not reached by the read, which stops 1 residue before it; the germline J gene fills it in. The rearrangement joins TRBV2 to TRBJ2-3, with a tentative D call TRBD2 (6 bases). The germline V gene has CDR1 LGHNA and CDR2 YSYQKL. The V and J ends lost 0 bases and 6 bases respectively, with 7 bases between them. The length of the CDR3 is 13 residues. The part of the CDR3 DNA that was read is TGTGCCAGCAGCCAAGAGGGACTTGAAACGCTGTAT. Translated: CASSQEGLETLY. The whole CDR3 reads CASSQEGLETLYF.

A remark on this clone: Gene labels here are mouse ones. The read is 1 residue too short to cover the CDR3 end, so that end is filled in from the germline J gene. The V gene is TRBV12-1, the J gene TRBJ1-1; D unresolved. The CDR3 totals 12 residues. The ends were cut back, 1 base at V and 3 bases at J, with 5 bases in the middle. Germline V lookup: CDR1 SGHSN, CDR2 HYEKVE. The sequenced CDR3 bases are TGTGCCAGCTCTCTTTCATACACAGAAGTCTTC. Translating gives CASSLSYTEVF. The whole CDR3 sequence is CASSLSYTEVFF.